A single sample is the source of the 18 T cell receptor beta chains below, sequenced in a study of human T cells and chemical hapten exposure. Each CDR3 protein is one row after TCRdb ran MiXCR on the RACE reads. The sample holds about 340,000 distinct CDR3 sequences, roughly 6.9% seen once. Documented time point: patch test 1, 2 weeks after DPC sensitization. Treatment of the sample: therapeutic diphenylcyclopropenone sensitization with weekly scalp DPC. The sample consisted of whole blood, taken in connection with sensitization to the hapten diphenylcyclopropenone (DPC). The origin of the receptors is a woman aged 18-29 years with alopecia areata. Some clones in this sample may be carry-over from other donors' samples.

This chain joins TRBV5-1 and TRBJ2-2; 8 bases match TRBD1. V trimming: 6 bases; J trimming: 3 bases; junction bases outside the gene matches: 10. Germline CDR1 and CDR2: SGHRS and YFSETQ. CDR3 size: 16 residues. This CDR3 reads CASTKRTGLDTGELFF. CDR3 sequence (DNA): TGCGCCAGCACTAAGAGGACAGGGCTGGACACCGGGGAGCTGTTTTTT.

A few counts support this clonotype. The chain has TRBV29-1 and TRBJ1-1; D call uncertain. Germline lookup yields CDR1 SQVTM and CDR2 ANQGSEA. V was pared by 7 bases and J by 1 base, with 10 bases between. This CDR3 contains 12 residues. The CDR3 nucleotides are TGCAGCGCCGCGTTGCCGAACACTGAAGCTTTCTTT. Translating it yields CSAALPNTEAFF.

CDR3 nucleotides: TGTGCCAGCAGCTTAAGGCAGGGGGCGATTTCACCCCTCCACTTT. It yields the protein CASSLRQGAISPLHF. The chain joins TRBV7-2 to TRBJ1-6; TRBD1 matches 8 bases. This CDR3 is 15 amino acids long. V was clipped by 2 bases and J by 9 bases; unmatched bases: 6. The germline gives CDR1 SGHTA, CDR2 FQGNSA. Full variable domain (missing parts from reference TRBV7-2 and TRBJ1-6): GAGVSQSPSNKVTEKGKDVELRCDPISGHTALYWYRQSLGQGLEFLIYFQGNSAPDKSGLPSDRFSAERTGGSVSTLTIQRTQQEDSAVYLCASSLRQGAISPLHFGNGTRLTVT.

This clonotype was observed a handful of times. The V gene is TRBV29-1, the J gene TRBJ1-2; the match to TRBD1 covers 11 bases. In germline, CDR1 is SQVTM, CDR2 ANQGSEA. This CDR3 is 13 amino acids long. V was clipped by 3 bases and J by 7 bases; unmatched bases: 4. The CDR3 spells CSVERDRGFGYTF. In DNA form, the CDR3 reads TGCAGCGTTGAGCGGGACAGGGGGTTTGGCTACACCTTC.

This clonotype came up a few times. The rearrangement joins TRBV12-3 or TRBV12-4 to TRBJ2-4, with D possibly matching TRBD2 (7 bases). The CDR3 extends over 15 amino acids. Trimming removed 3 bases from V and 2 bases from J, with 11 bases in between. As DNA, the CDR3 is TGTGCCAGCAGTTTGGGAGGGACATCCAAAAACATTCAGTACTTC. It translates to CASSLGGTSKNIQYF.

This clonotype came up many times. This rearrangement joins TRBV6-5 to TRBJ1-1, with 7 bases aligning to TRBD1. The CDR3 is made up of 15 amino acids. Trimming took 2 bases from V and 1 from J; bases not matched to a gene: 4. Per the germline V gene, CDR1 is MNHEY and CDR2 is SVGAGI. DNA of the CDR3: TGTGCCAGCAGTTACGGGAGACAGGGGAACACTGAAGCTTTCTTT. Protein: CASSYGRQGNTEAFF.

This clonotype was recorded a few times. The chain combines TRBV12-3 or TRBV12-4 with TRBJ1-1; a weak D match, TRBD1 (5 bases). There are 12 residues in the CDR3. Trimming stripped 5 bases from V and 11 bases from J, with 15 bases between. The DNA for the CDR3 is TGTGCCAGCAGTCCATCGGGGCAAGGGGCTTTCTTT. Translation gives CASSPSGQGAFF.

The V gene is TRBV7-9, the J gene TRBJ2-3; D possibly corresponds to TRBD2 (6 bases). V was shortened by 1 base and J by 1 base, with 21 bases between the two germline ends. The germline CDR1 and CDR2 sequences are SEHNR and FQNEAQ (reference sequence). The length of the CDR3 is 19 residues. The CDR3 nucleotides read TGTGCCAGCAGCTTAGGGGTTAGCGGACCGGAGATGGGCACAGATACGCAGTATTTT. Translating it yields CASSLGVSGPEMGTDTQYF.

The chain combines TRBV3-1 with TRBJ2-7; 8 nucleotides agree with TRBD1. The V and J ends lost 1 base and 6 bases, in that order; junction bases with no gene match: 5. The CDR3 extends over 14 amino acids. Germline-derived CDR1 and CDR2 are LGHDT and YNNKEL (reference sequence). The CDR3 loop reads CASSQAGGAGEQYF. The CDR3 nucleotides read TGTGCCAGCAGCCAAGCAGGGGGCGCGGGCGAGCAGTACTTC.

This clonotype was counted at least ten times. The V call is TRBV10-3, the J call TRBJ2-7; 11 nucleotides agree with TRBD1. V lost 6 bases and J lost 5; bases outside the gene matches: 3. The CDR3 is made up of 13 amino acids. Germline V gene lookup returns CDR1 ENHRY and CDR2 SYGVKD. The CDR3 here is CAIRDRGRDEQYF. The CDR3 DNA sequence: TGTGCCATCAGGGACAGGGGGCGCGACGAGCAGTACTTC.

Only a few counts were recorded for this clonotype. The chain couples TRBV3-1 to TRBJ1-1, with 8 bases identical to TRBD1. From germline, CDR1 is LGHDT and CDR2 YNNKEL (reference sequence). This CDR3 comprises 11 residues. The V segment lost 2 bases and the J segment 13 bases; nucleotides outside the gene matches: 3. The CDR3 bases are TGTGCCAGCAGCCAAACGACAGGGGTTTTCTTT. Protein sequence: CASSQTTGVFF.

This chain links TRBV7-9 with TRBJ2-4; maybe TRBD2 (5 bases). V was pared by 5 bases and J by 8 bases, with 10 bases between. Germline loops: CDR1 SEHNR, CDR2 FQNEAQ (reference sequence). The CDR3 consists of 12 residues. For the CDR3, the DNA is TGTGCCAGCAGCAAAGAGAGGGACATTCAGTACTTC. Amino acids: CASSKERDIQYF.

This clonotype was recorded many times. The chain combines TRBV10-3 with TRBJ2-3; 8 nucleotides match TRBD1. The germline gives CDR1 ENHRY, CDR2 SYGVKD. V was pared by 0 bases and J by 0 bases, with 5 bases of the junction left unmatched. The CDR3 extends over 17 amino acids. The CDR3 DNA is TGTGCCATCAGTGAGTCTCCGACAGGGGCCAGCACAGATACGCAGTATTTT. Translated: CAISESPTGASTDTQYF.

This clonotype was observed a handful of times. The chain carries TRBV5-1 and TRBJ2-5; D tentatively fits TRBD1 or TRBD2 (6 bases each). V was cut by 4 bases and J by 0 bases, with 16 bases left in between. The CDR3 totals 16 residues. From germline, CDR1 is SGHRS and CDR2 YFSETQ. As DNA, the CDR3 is TGCGCCAGCAGCCCGCGACAGGAGGGGTACCAAGAGACCCAGTACTTC. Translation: CASSPRQEGYQETQYF.

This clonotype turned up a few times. The DNA for the CDR3 is TGCAGTGCTAGAGATCGACCCCTTAGGGATCAGCCCCAGCATTTT. This codes for CSARDRPLRDQPQHF. The chain has TRBV20-1 and TRBJ1-5; D uncertain. This CDR3 has 15 residues. From germline, CDR1 is DFQATT and CDR2 SNEGSKA (reference sequence). The V end lost 0 bases, the J end lost 5 bases, and 14 bases lay between the germline ends.

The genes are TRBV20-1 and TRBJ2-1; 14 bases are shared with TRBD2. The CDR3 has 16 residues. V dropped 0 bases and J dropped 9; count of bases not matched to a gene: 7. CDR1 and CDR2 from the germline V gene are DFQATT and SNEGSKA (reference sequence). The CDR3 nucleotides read TGCAGTGCTAGAGATAGACTAGCGGGGGGGCCGGGTGAGCAGTTCTTC. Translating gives CSARDRLAGGPGEQFF.

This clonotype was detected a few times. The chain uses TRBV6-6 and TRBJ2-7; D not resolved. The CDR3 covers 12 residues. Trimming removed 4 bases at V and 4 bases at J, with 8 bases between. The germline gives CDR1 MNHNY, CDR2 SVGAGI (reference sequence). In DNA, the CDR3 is TGTGCCAGCAGTTTCCGTCCGTACGAGCAGTACTTC. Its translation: CASSFRPYEQYF.

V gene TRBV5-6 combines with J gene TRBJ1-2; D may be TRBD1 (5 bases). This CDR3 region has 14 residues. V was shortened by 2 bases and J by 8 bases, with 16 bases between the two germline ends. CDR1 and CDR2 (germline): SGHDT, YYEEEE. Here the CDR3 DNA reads TGTGCCAGCAGCTTTCTCTCTGGGGACGGCGGCTACACCTTC. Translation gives CASSFLSGDGGYTF.